Following are 17 T cell receptor beta chains from one sample sequenced in a study of identical twins (dated by TCRdb to the mid-2010s). The protocol used for the library was 5' RACE. TCRdb names Illumina HiSeq 2000 as the instrument used. TCRdb trimmed the raw reads at Q25, called clones with MiXCR and kept productive beta chains. CDR3 protein duplicates are merged, each entry listing the most common genes and DNA. In this sample the table shows approximately 670,000 distinct CDR3 sequences, 5.5% to 6.5% of which occur a single time. In total, the top ten clones hold around 1.9% of the sample. What was sequenced was naive T cells sorted from blood. Taken with the paper, the label for cell subset or site translates to: cells isolated with a human naive T-cell isolation kit. All receptors come from a young man in good health.

This clonotype occurred a few times. The chain combines TRBV12-3 or TRBV12-4 with TRBJ2-3; D is uncertain. The ends were cut back, 3 bases at V and 7 bases at J, with 5 bases in the middle. CDR3 size: 11 residues. CDR3 region: CASSFEYTQYF. As DNA, the CDR3 is TGTGCCAGCAGTTTCGAATATACGCAGTATTTT.

The CDR3 coding sequence is TGTGCCACCAGTGCAACAGGGGTTTTAGACGAGCAGTACTTC. It specifies CATSATGVLDEQYF. V usage is TRBV24-1 and J usage is TRBJ2-7; 7 bases are shared with TRBD1. The CDR3 runs 14 residues. Germline CDR1 and CDR2: KGHDR and SFDVKD. J was trimmed by 5 bases and V by 5 bases; bases with no gene match: 8.

This clonotype was recorded many times. As DNA, the CDR3 is TGTGCCAGCAGCCCGCTGTGGGAGCAGTACTTC. Residues: CASSPLWEQYF. The chain links TRBV6-2 or TRBV6-3 to TRBJ2-7; D uncertain. Germline values: CDR1 MNHEY, CDR2 SVGEGT. Trimming stripped 6 bases from V and 7 bases from J, with 10 bases between. The CDR3 runs to 11 residues.

This clonotype was seen at least ten times. The chain links TRBV7-9 to TRBJ2-2; 9 bases agree with TRBD1. The CDR3 sequence is 17 residues long. Unmatched junction bases numbered 13, after V lost 5 bases and J lost 6 bases. The germline gives CDR1 SEHNR, CDR2 FQNEAQ (reference sequence). The CDR3 DNA reads as TGTGCCAGCAGCGAGCTTGCGGGACAGGGTCGCGCCGGGGAGCTGTTTTTT. Residues: CASSELAGQGRAGELFF.

Only one count was recorded for this clonotype. A much larger clone is a single base away; this may be a read error. The chain carries TRBV9 and TRBJ2-7; 10 nucleotides match TRBD1. The DNA end is more similar to TRBJ2-1, so the J call may be wrong. The CDR3 spans 14 residues. Germline CDR1 SGDLS, CDR2 YYNGEE. The CDR3 here is CASSVGTGAYEQFF. CDR3 sequence (DNA): TGTGCCAGCAGCGTTGGGACAGGGGCCTACGAGCAGTTCTTC.

This clonotype was seen at least ten times. The genes are TRBV5-1 and TRBJ2-3; D gene ambiguous. Germline CDR1 SGHRS, CDR2 YFSETQ. V was shortened by 4 bases and J by 0 bases, with 15 bases between the two germline ends. The CDR3 covers 16 residues. CDR3 in DNA: TGCGCCAGCAGCCAGATAGACTTGCAAAGCACAGATACGCAGTATTTT. It specifies CASSQIDLQSTDTQYF.

A few counts support this clonotype. The V call is TRBV15, the J call TRBJ2-2; D uncertain. Germline assignment: CDR1 LNHNV and CDR2 YYDKDF (reference sequence). Trimming took off 0 bases at V and 5 bases at J, with 10 bases between the two ends. This CDR3 comprises 15 residues. In nucleotides, the CDR3 is TGTGCCACCAGCAGAGACAGACCTCTTACCGGGGAGCTGTTTTTT. Protein product: CATSRDRPLTGELFF.

V is TRBV12-3 or TRBV12-4 and J is TRBJ1-3; tentative D call: TRBD1 (5 bases). The CDR3 is 16 amino acids. Trimming stripped 3 bases from V and 2 bases from J, with 14 bases between. CDR3 region: CASSFGGLGTGNTIYF. DNA for the CDR3: TGTGCCAGCAGTTTCGGGGGTCTAGGTACTGGAAACACCATATATTTT.

This clonotype was detected ten times or more. This chain connects TRBV28 to TRBJ2-5; no firm D call. The V end was cut by 5 bases, the J end by 2 bases, with 12 bases between. CDR3 length: 14 residues. CDR1 and CDR2 (germline): MDHEN, SYDVKM. CDR3 nucleotide sequence: TGTGCCAGCAGTCAATTTGCGGAGCAAGAGACCCAGTACTTC. This encodes CASSQFAEQETQYF.

This clonotype was detected ten times or more. The chain employs TRBV4-1 and TRBJ2-1, with TRBD2 as a possible D gene (5 bases). This CDR3 has 17 amino acids. Trimming stripped 0 bases from V and 3 bases from J, with 15 bases between. Germline V gives CDR1 MGHRA, CDR2 YSYEKL. This CDR3 reads CASSQDETGSNYNEQFF. The CDR3 DNA follows: TGCGCCAGCAGCCAAGATGAAACGGGAAGTAACTACAATGAGCAGTTCTTC.

The rearrangement joins TRBV9 to TRBJ2-1, with 7 positions matching TRBD1. The CDR3 has 15 residues. Germline V gene lookup returns CDR1 SGDLS and CDR2 YYNGEE. V gave up 6 bases and J gave up 7 bases; unmatched junction bases: 13. This CDR3 is CASNLARDRGNEQFF. The CDR3 region has the DNA TGTGCCAGCAACTTGGCTCGGGACAGAGGAAATGAGCAGTTCTTC.

The rearrangement links TRBV15 to TRBJ2-7; a possible D gene is TRBD1 (6 bases). Germline loops: CDR1 LNHNV, CDR2 YYDKDF (reference sequence). The V gene lost 3 bases and the J gene lost 3 bases, with 15 bases spanning the gap. The CDR3 consists of 15 residues. CDR3 in amino acids: CATSRGAGPDYEQYF. CDR3 nucleotides: TGTGCCACCAGCAGGGGGGCCGGGCCCGACTACGAGCAGTACTTC. The full variable domain, with the rest looked up from reference TRBV15 and TRBJ2-7, is DAMVIQNPRYQVTQFGKPVTLSCSQTLNHNVMYWYQQKSSQAPKLLFHYYDKDFNNEADTPDNFQSRRPNTSFCFLDIRSPGLGDTAMYLCATSRGAGPDYEQYFGPGTRLTVT.

This clonotype has ten or more counts. The CDR3 region has the DNA TGTGCCAGCAGCCAGTTAGGGAGCAATCAGCCCCAGCATTTT. Translation: CASSQLGSNQPQHF. The rearrangement links TRBV6-1 to TRBJ1-5; D unresolved. CDR3 size: 14 residues. Per germline, CDR1 MNHNS and CDR2 SASEGT. V lost 6 bases and J 1 base, leaving 10 bases between the germline ends.

This clonotype was counted ten times or more. This rearrangement joins TRBV5-6 to TRBJ1-3; D is uncertain. The CDR3 runs to 15 residues. V was clipped by 0 bases and J by 1 base, with 8 bases between them. Germline V CDR1 and CDR2: SGHDT, YYEEEE. The CDR3 coding sequence is TGTGCCAGCAGCTTGGGAGGCGGGTCTGGAAACACCATATATTTT. Amino acid sequence: CASSLGGGSGNTIYF.

In its sample, this clonotype was seen a few times. The J gene is TRBJ1-3, the V gene TRBV7-4, with D possibly TRBD1 on 5 matching bases. Deletions cut 3 bases from V and 3 bases from J, with 9 bases between. The CDR3 covers 14 residues. The germline V gene has CDR1 SGHVT and CDR2 SQSDAQ. CDR3 loop: CASSFREFGNTIYF. The CDR3 DNA is TGTGCCAGCAGCTTCAGGGAGTTTGGAAACACCATATATTTT.

This sequence joins TRBV11-3 and TRBJ2-5, with D perhaps matching TRBD2 (5 bases). The CDR3 is made up of 14 amino acids. V shed 2 bases and J shed 5 bases, with 12 bases lying between them. The germline V gene encodes CDR1 SGHNT and CDR2 YENEEA. Here the CDR3 reads CASSLRTLGETQYF. The CDR3 bases are TGTGCCAGCAGCTTACGGACTCTTGGGGAGACCCAGTACTTC.

This clonotype was counted at least ten times. The gene calls are TRBV12-3 or TRBV12-4 and TRBJ2-1; D is unclear. The CDR3 is 15 residues long. Trimming left V 3 bases short and J 5 bases short, with 14 bases between. The CDR3 here is CASSFGPPRNNEQFF. For the CDR3, the DNA is TGTGCCAGCAGTTTTGGACCTCCTAGAAACAATGAGCAGTTCTTC.